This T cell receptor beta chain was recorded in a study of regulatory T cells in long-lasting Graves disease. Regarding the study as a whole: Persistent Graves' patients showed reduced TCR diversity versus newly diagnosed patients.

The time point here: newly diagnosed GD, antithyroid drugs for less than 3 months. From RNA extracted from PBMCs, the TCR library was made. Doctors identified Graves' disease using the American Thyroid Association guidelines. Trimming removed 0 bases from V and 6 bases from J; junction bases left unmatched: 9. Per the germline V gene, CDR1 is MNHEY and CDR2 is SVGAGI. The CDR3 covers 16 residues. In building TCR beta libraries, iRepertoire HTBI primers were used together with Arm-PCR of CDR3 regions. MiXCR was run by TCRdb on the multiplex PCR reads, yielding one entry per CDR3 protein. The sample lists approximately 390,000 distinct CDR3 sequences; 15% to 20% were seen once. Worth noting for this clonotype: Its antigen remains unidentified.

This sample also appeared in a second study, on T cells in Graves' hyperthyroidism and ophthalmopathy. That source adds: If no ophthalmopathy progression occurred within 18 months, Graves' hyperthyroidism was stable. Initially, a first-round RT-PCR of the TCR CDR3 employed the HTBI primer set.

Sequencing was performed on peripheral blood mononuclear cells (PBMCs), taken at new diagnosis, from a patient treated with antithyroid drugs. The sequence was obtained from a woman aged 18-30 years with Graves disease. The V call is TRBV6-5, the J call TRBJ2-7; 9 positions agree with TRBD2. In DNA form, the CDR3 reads TGTGCCAGCAGTTACTCATCGGGGCGGGAGGGCCTCGAGCAGTACTTC. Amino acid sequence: CASSYSSGREGLEQYF.